This T cell receptor beta chain comes out of a study of shared clonotypes between healthy human individuals. Study-level background: Three CD4 naive, three CD4 memory, two CD8 naive and one CD8 memory plate were used per donor. General study points: Some naive CD4 clonotypes, roughly 5%, turned up in common across four donors. The study's rarefaction showed incomplete sorted-subset sequencing despite large depth.

This CDR3 region has 14 residues. Germline CDR1 reads SGHVS; CDR2 reads FNYEAQ. Deletions cut 1 base from V and 2 bases from J, with 9 bases between. Remarks on this clone: Antigen specificity is unknown.

Both subsets, CD45RA+ naive and CD45RA-negative memory, were split from the CD4+ cells. Generated by immunoSEQ multiplex PCR, the TCRdb table keeps only in-frame clones and is missing some. The sample lists 1.6 million or so clones; about 98.5% were seen once. The sample comprised naive CD4+ T cells sorted from blood. Subset noted: CD45RA+ positively selected. This sequence joins TRBV7-6 and TRBJ2-7; possibly TRBD1 or TRBD2 for D (6 bases each). The clonotype comes from a man in his thirties or forties in good health. The CDR3 spells CASSLGGDTYEQYF. The CDR3 DNA reads as TGTGCCAGCAGCTTAGGGGGGGACACCTACGAGCAGTACTTC.